This T cell receptor beta chain was captured by sequencing in a study of somatic mutations in cytotoxic T cells in rheumatoid arthritis. Study-level background: Selected T-cell populations stained with V beta antibodies were isolated by flow sorting to nearly 100% purity; these included V beta1+ cells subjected to TCRB sequencing.

TCRdb keeps only in-frame clones here, not all; method: immunoSEQ multiplex PCR. The table shows 15,000 to 20,000 clones, with about 83% occurring only once. The germline gives CDR1 SEHNR, CDR2 FQNEAQ (reference sequence). The V end was cut by 0 bases, the J end by 4 bases, with 13 bases between. The CDR3 is 16 residues long. Sequences were obtained from CD8+ T cells sorted from blood. This TCR derives from a man aged 18 to 35 with rheumatoid arthritis. The chain recombines TRBV7-9 with TRBJ1-5, with D perhaps TRBD1 (6 bases). CDR3 nucleotides: TGTGCCAGCAGCTTAGCGAGGGGGGGTCGGAATCAGCCCCAGCATTTT. Protein sequence: CASSLARGGRNQPQHF.